These 15 T cell receptor beta chains share one sample of origin, sequenced in a study of beta chain features in type 1 diabetes. As every portion of the isolated RNA was reverse transcribed, the sequencing read expressed TCRB transcripts. Here immunoSEQ multiplex PCR was the method, and the copy in TCRdb shows in-frame clones only, minus some. The data show approximately 29,000 clones, less than 75% seen once. Their antigen targets remain unknown. Study observations and caveats: Among patients with Type 1 diabetes, TCRB CDR3s were moderately but significantly shorter in every one of the four CD4+ subsets.

Sequenced material: Tregs from blood. The receptors derive from a young woman with type 1 diabetes.

This clone was observed a few times. V is TRBV7-9 and J is TRBJ2-3, with 10 bases identical to TRBD1. The J segment lost 2 bases and the V segment lost 4 bases, leaving 6 bases of the junction unmatched. Germline V gives CDR1 SEHNR, CDR2 FQNEAQ (reference sequence). This CDR3 has 16 residues. DNA of the CDR3: TGTGCCAGCAGCTCACTGACAGGGGGCGTCACAGATACGCAGTATTTT. This codes for CASSSLTGGVTDTQYF.

This chain links TRBV2 with TRBJ2-2; 11 bases are shared with TRBD2. The germline gives CDR1 SNHLY, CDR2 FYNNEI. Trimming at V came to 9 bases and at J to 5 bases, leaving 11 bases not matched to a gene. This CDR3 spans 16 amino acids. This chain's CDR3 is CASELAGGGGTGELFF. The CDR3 DNA follows: TGTGCCAGTGAGCTAGCGGGAGGAGGGGGAACCGGGGAGCTGTTTTTT.

This sequence joins TRBV7-9 and TRBJ2-1, with D uncertain. V shed 2 bases and J shed 0 bases, with 8 bases lying between them. CDR3 length: 15 residues. CDR1 is SEHNR and CDR2 is FQNEAQ in the germline V gene (reference sequence). The chain's CDR3 is CASSLLASSYNEQFF. Written as DNA, the CDR3 is TGTGCCAGCAGCTTACTTGCGAGCTCCTACAATGAGCAGTTCTTC.

The chain recombines TRBV29-1 with TRBJ1-2; D not resolved. V lost 4 bases and J lost 4, with 10 bases in between. In germline, CDR1 is SQVTM, CDR2 ANQGSEA. There are 12 residues in the CDR3. The CDR3 reads CSVGFGSYGYTF. In DNA form, the CDR3 reads TGCAGCGTTGGATTCGGGAGCTATGGCTACACCTTC.

V is TRBV19 and J is TRBJ1-2; 9 nucleotides line up with TRBD1. The CDR3 length is 15 residues. J gave up 5 bases and V 5 bases, and 9 bases lay outside the gene matches. From germline, CDR1 is LNHDA and CDR2 SQIVND (reference sequence). CDR3 in DNA: TGTGCCAGTAGTCCCCTCCCGGGACAGGGTTATGGCTACACCTTC. Translated: CASSPLPGQGYGYTF.

Only one count was recorded for this clone. The chain joins TRBV2 to TRBJ2-7, with 10 bases identical to TRBD2. V was clipped by 8 bases and J by 4 bases; unmatched bases: 8. CDR1 SNHLY and CDR2 FYNNEI come from the germline V gene. The CDR3 loop spans 14 amino acids. CDR3 loop: CASREAGGPYEQYF. DNA for the CDR3: TGTGCCAGCCGCGAAGCGGGAGGGCCGTACGAGCAGTACTTC.

The J gene is TRBJ1-1, the V gene TRBV10-3, with 9 positions matching TRBD1. CDR1 is ENHRY, CDR2 SYGVKD, per germline. Trimming at V came to 10 bases and at J to 8 bases, leaving 8 bases not matched to a gene. The CDR3 spans 12 residues. DNA of the CDR3: TGTGCCACCCGGACAGGGGAGAGCGAAGCTTTCTTT. Translated: CATRTGESEAFF.

The rearrangement uses TRBV2 and TRBJ2-7, with 9 positions matching TRBD2. This CDR3 is built from 15 residues. Trimming at V came to 4 bases and at J to 6 bases, leaving 10 bases not matched to a gene. Germline-derived CDR1 and CDR2 are SNHLY and FYNNEI. The CDR3 loop reads CASSVRAGGHSEQYF. As DNA, the CDR3 is TGTGCCAGCAGTGTAAGGGCGGGAGGGCACTCCGAGCAGTACTTC.

CDR3 residues: CASSLSSGDTDTQYF. The CDR3, as DNA: TGTGCCAGCAGCTTATCCAGCGGGGACACAGATACGCAGTATTTT. The chain is built from TRBV7-3 and TRBJ2-3; TRBD2 matches at 7 bases. There are 15 residues in the CDR3. Germline trimming cut 2 bases from V and 2 bases from J; bases unmatched to any gene: 4. CDR1 is SGHTA and CDR2 is FQGTGA in the germline V gene.

The DNA of the CDR3 is TGCAGCGCTGGGGACGGATTAGCGGGAGGTGGGGGTGAGCAGTTCTTC. Protein: CSAGDGLAGGGGEQFF. This chain uses TRBV29-1 with TRBJ2-1; 10 nucleotides line up with TRBD2. The CDR3 is 16 amino acids. Germline trimming cut 7 bases from V and 9 bases from J; bases unmatched to any gene: 18. CDR1 SQVTM and CDR2 ANQGSEA come from the germline V gene.

This clone was seen only a few times. This chain connects TRBV29-1 to TRBJ1-2; 8 bases fit TRBD1. Germline CDR1 is SQVTM and CDR2 is ANQGSEA. CDR3 length: 13 amino acids. The junction had 7 bases not matched to a gene; V was cut back by 6 bases and J by 4 bases. The CDR3 here is CSVRTGMVYGYTF. The CDR3 coding sequence is TGCAGCGTGCGGACAGGGATGGTCTATGGCTACACCTTC.

V is TRBV28 and J is TRBJ2-7; 10 nucleotides align to TRBD1. V lost 4 bases and J lost 2; bases outside the gene matches: 8. In germline, CDR1 is MDHEN, CDR2 SYDVKM. This CDR3 spans 16 amino acids. The CDR3 region is CASSSSGTGVTYEQYF. CDR3 nucleotides: TGTGCCAGCAGTTCCTCCGGGACAGGGGTGACCTACGAGCAGTACTTC.

The chain recombines TRBV2 with TRBJ2-5; D perhaps matches TRBD2 (5 bases). The V end lost 6 bases, the J end lost 8 bases, and 10 bases lay between the germline ends. CDR1 is SNHLY, CDR2 FYNNEI, per germline. The CDR3 covers 11 residues. As DNA, the CDR3 is TGTGCCAGCAGGGAGGACTCCACCCAGTACTTC. Protein sequence: CASREDSTQYF.

V gene TRBV7-3 combines with J gene TRBJ2-2; tentatively, D is TRBD1 (5 bases). The V gene lost 4 bases and the J gene lost 0 bases, with 12 bases spanning the gap. CDR1 SGHTA and CDR2 FQGTGA come from the germline V gene. The CDR3 spans 16 residues. In DNA, the CDR3 is TGTGCCAGCAGCTCCAGGGTAGGCGCGAACACCGGGGAGCTGTTTTTT. Amino acid sequence: CASSSRVGANTGELFF.

V is TRBV10-3 and J is TRBJ2-4, with 9 positions matching TRBD2. The trim removed 5 bases at V and 2 bases at J, leaving 4 bases unmatched. Germline CDR1 and CDR2: ENHRY and SYGVKD. CDR3 length: 15 residues. The CDR3 region has the DNA TGTGCCATCAGTCCTAGCGGGACAACCAAAAACATTCAGTACTTC. Protein: CAISPSGTTKNIQYF.